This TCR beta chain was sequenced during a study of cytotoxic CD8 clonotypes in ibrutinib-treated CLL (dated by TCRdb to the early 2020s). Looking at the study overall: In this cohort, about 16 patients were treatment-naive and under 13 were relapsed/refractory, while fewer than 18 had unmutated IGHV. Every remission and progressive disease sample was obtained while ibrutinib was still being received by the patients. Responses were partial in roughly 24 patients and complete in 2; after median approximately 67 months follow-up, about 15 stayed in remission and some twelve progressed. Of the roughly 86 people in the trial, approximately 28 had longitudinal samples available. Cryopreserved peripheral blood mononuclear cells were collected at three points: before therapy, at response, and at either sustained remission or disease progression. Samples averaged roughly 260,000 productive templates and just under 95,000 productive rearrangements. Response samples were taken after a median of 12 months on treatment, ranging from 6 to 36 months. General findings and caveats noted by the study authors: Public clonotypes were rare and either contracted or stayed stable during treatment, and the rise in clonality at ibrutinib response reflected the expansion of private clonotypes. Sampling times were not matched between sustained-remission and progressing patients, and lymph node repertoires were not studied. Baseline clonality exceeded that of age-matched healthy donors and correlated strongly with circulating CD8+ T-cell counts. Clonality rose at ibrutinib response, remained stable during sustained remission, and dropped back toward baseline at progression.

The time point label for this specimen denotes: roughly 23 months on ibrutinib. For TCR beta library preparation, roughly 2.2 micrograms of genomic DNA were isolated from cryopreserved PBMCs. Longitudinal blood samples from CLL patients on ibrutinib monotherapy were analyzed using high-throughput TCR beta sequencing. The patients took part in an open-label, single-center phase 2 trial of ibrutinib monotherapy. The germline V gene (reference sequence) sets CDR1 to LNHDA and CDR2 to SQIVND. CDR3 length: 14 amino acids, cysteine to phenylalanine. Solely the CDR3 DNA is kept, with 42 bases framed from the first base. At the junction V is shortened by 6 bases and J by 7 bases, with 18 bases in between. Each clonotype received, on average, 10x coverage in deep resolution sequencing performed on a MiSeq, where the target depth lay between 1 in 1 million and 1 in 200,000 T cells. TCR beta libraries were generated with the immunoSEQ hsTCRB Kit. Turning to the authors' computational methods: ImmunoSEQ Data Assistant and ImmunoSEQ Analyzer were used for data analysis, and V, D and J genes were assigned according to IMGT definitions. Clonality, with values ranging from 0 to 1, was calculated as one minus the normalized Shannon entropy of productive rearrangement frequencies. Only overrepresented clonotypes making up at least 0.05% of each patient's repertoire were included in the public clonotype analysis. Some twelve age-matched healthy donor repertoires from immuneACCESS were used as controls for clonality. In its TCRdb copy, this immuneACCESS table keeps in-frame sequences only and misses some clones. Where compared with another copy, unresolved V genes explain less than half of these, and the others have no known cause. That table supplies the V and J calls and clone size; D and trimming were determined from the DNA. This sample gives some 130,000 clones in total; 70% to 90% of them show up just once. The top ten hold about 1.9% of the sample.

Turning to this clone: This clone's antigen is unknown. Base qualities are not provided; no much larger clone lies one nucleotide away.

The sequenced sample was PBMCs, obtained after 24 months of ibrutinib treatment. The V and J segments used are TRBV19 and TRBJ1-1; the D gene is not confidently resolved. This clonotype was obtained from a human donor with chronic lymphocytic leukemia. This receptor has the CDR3 CASSIAPDPGEAFF. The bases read TGTGCCAGTAGCATCGCCCCTGATCCCGGTGAAGCTTTCTTT.